This T cell receptor beta chain originates from a study of T cell responses to AZD1222 COVID-19 vaccine. Assay: immunoSEQ multiplex PCR; the TCRdb copy retains only in-frame clones and omits some. Here the sample spans 100,000 or so clones, 70% to 90% being singletons. The CDR3 runs 16 residues. The germline V gene encodes CDR1 MNHEY and CDR2 SMNVEV (reference sequence). Trimming removed 7 bases from V and 2 bases from J; junction bases left unmatched: 12. Details on this clone: The antigen remains undetermined.

General study results and limits: White British donors predominated, females outnumbered males, and clonal diversity was possibly underestimated. Repertoires were sampled only after the peak T cell response. Regions left unmutated in variants are reportedly the target of nearly half of spike-specific TCRs. CD4 TCRs associated with vaccination spanned spike, dominating at 160-218 and 743-854.

The sequencing used peripheral blood, collected on day 0 of AZD1222 vaccination. The TCR sequence derives from an adult in good health. The rearrangement uses TRBV27 and TRBJ2-7, with TRBD2 matching 9 bases. The CDR3 region is CASKYGGGAAPYEQYF. DNA for the CDR3: TGTGCCAGCAAATACGGCGGGGGGGCCGCCCCCTACGAGCAGTACTTC.